One sample yielded the 20 T cell receptor beta chains listed below, sequenced in a study of blood T cell repertoires in COVID-19. Assay used: immunoSEQ multiplex PCR; TCRdb lists only in-frame clones, some missing. The sample has hundreds of thousands of clones, under 90% seen once. Sequencing was carried out using PBMCs or T cells enriched from blood (not recorded which). These receptors all come from a woman aged 55-70 years who had recovered from COVID-19.

This rearrangement joins TRBV28 to TRBJ1-2; a possible D gene is TRBD1 (5 bases). Trimming shortened V by 3 bases and J by 7 bases, and 15 bases separated the two germline ends. From germline, CDR1 is MDHEN and CDR2 SYDVKM. The CDR3 consists of 14 residues. The CDR3 nucleotides are TGTGCCAGCAGTTTCGTGGCAGGGCAAGGTGGCTACACCTTC. It translates to CASSFVAGQGGYTF.

The CDR3 nucleotides are TGTGCCAGTAGTACCGGACTAGCGGGAGTCTACGAGCAGTACTTC. It specifies CASSTGLAGVYEQYF. The chain combines TRBV19 with TRBJ2-7, with TRBD2 identical over 13 bases. This CDR3 comprises 15 residues. Per germline, CDR1 LNHDA and CDR2 SQIVND (reference sequence). J lost 3 bases, V lost 4 bases, and 3 bases had no gene match.

The V call is TRBV28, the J call TRBJ2-7, with 7 bases matching TRBD1. V lost 5 bases and J lost 2; bases outside the gene matches: 15. Per germline, CDR1 MDHEN and CDR2 SYDVKM. The CDR3 has 17 residues. The CDR3 nucleotides are TGTGCCAGCAGTCCAATACTCAACAGGGGAACGACCTACGAGCAGTACTTC. This codes for CASSPILNRGTTYEQYF.

The gene calls are TRBV3-1 (or the pseudogene TRBV3-2) and TRBJ1-2; D gene unclear. The germline V and J ends were trimmed by 0 bases and 4 bases, with 12 bases remaining between them. Germline V gives CDR1 LGHDT, CDR2 YNNKEL (reference sequence). This CDR3 comprises 15 residues. In DNA, the CDR3 is TGTGCCAGCAGCCAAGATCTGATACAGCCCTATGGCTACACCTTC. Translation: CASSQDLIQPYGYTF.

The V gene is TRBV19, the J gene TRBJ1-4; possible D gene TRBD1, 5 bases. The CDR3 totals 13 residues. Germline values: CDR1 LNHDA, CDR2 SQIVND (reference sequence). The V end lost 11 bases, the J end lost 3 bases, and 13 bases lay between the germline ends. The CDR3 region is CAAKGHANEKLFF. For the CDR3, the DNA is TGTGCCGCTAAGGGGCATGCTAATGAAAAACTGTTTTTT.

This chain uses TRBV11-1 with TRBJ2-1; 8 bases line up with TRBD2. This CDR3 region has 15 residues. CDR1 is SGHAT, CDR2 FQDESV, per germline (reference sequence). V was pared by 1 base and J by 8 bases, with 7 bases of the junction left unmatched. CDR3 protein: CASSLETGGLDEQFF. DNA for the CDR3: TGTGCCAGCAGCTTAGAGACGGGGGGGCTTGATGAGCAGTTCTTC.

This clone was found a few times. The chain joins TRBV4-3 to TRBJ2-2; TRBD2 aligns across 7 bases. Per germline, CDR1 LGHNA and CDR2 YSLEER. CDR3 size: 17 residues. The V and J ends lost 4 bases and 0 bases, in that order; junction bases with no gene match: 8. The CDR3 region has the DNA TGCGCCAGCAGCCCCAAAGCTAGCGGAGCGAACACCGGGGAGCTGTTTTTT. Amino acid sequence: CASSPKASGANTGELFF.

The chain is built from TRBV18 and TRBJ2-7; unclear D gene. This CDR3 spans 12 amino acids. Looked up from germline, CDR1 is KGHSH and CDR2 is LQKENI. Trimming removed 3 bases from V and 1 base from J, with 4 bases in between. CDR3 nucleotide sequence: TGTGCCAGCTCACCGGCTTCCTACGAGCAGTACTTC. Amino acids: CASSPASYEQYF.

In nucleotides, the CDR3 is TGTGCCAGCAGCCGTAACATGAACACTGAAGCTTTCTTT. Translating it yields CASSRNMNTEAFF. The chain is built from TRBV4-2 and TRBJ1-1; no reliable D call. Germline V gene sequence: CDR1 LGHNA, CDR2 YNFKEQ. CDR3 length: 13 amino acids. V was shortened by 4 bases and J by 0 bases, with 6 bases between the two germline ends.

The chain couples TRBV4-1 to TRBJ2-3, with 10 bases lining up with TRBD2. V shed 4 bases, J shed 3 bases, and the junction held 4 bases outside the gene matches. The CDR3 loop spans 15 amino acids. The germline gives CDR1 MGHRA, CDR2 YSYEKL. DNA for the CDR3: TGCGCCAGCAGCCTCCAACTAGCGGGGACAGATACGCAGTATTTT. The encoded protein is CASSLQLAGTDTQYF.

This rearrangement joins TRBV3-1 (or the pseudogene TRBV3-2) to TRBJ1-1; a weak D match, TRBD1 (5 bases). Germline V gene sequence: CDR1 LGHDT, CDR2 YNNKEL (reference sequence). The CDR3 has 14 residues. The V end was cut by 4 bases, the J end by 0 bases, with 9 bases between. This CDR3 reads CASSPREVNTEAFF. DNA of the CDR3: TGTGCCAGCAGCCCCAGGGAGGTGAACACTGAAGCTTTCTTT.

The chain combines TRBV15 with TRBJ1-6; the D is unclear. Looked up from germline, CDR1 is LNHNV and CDR2 is YYDKDF (reference sequence). This CDR3 spans 14 amino acids. Deletions cut 5 bases from V and 9 bases from J, with 14 bases between. Written as DNA, the CDR3 is TGTGCCACCAGCCCCCAATCACGGGGTTCACCCCTCCACTTT. Its protein product is CATSPQSRGSPLHF.

This clone has a count of ten or more. V gene TRBV5-4 combines with J gene TRBJ1-1, with D perhaps matching TRBD1 (5 bases). The CDR3 has 14 amino acids. Germline CDR1 SGHNT, CDR2 YYREEE (reference sequence). Trimming cost V 4 bases and J 6 bases, with 16 bases left between them. CDR3 sequence (DNA): TGTGCCAGCAGCCCTGGTCCAGGGCGTCCTGAAGCTTTCTTT. Its translation: CASSPGPGRPEAFF. Looking up the rest from reference TRBV5-4 and TRBJ1-1 gives the full variable domain: ETGVTQSPTHLIKTRGQQVTLRCSSQSGHNTVSWYQQALGQGPQFIFQYYREEENGRGNFPPRFSGLQFPNYSSELNVNALELDDSALYLCASSPGPGRPEAFFGQGTRLTVV.

The chain links TRBV6-5 to TRBJ2-2; TRBD2 matches at 9 bases. CDR3 length: 15 residues. V shed 8 bases, J shed 5 bases, and the junction held 9 bases outside the gene matches. Germline CDR1 reads MNHEY; CDR2 reads SVGAGI. CDR3 DNA: TGTGCCAGCGTCCCGGGACTAGCTCAAACCGGGGAGCTGTTTTTT. Translating it yields CASVPGLAQTGELFF.

Here the CDR3 DNA reads TGCGCCAGCAGACGCACAACCCAACAAGAGACCCAGTACTTC. This gives the protein CASRRTTQQETQYF. The V and J genes are TRBV5-1 and TRBJ2-5, with unresolved D. Germline CDR1 reads SGHRS; CDR2 reads YFSETQ. V lost 5 bases, J lost 2 bases, and 13 bases lay in between. This CDR3 spans 14 amino acids.

This rearrangement joins TRBV12-5 to TRBJ1-1; D is ambiguous. Germline V gene lookup returns CDR1 LGHNT and CDR2 FRNRAP. Trimming pared 5 bases from V and 6 bases from J, leaving 16 bases between. The CDR3 spans 14 residues. As DNA, the CDR3 is TGTGCTAGTGGTAGTCACGAATTGGCCGCTGAAGCTTTCTTT. It specifies CASGSHELAAEAFF.

V usage is TRBV4-2 and J usage is TRBJ1-6; 9 nucleotides align to TRBD1. The CDR3 totals 16 residues. The V and J ends lost 1 base and 6 bases, in that order; junction bases with no gene match: 4. From germline, CDR1 is LGHNA and CDR2 YNFKEQ. The CDR3 DNA is TGTGCCAGCAGCCAAGCCTCACAGGGGGCTAATTCACCCCTCCACTTT. This codes for CASSQASQGANSPLHF.

This chain uses TRBV5-4 with TRBJ2-7; 7 bases align to TRBD2. The CDR3 has 15 amino acids. Trimming at V came to 0 bases and at J to 1 base, leaving 4 bases not matched to a gene. The germline V gene has CDR1 SGHNT and CDR2 YYREEE (reference sequence). The CDR3 DNA reads as TGTGCCAGCAGCTTGGGTGCGGGGGTTTCCTACGAGCAGTACTTC. As protein: CASSLGAGVSYEQYF.

The chain has TRBV4-1 and TRBJ2-2, with TRBD2 matching over 11 bases. V lost 7 bases and J lost 1; bases outside the gene matches: 14. The CDR3 consists of 19 residues. Germline V gene lookup returns CDR1 MGHRA and CDR2 YSYEKL. The CDR3 sequence: CASTTWTPGTSGNTGELFF. DNA for the CDR3: TGCGCCAGCACCACATGGACTCCCGGGACTAGCGGGAACACCGGGGAGCTGTTTTTT.

There are a few counts of this clone. The rearrangement links TRBV5-6 to TRBJ2-5; 7 bases fit TRBD2. CDR3 length: 13 amino acids. Losses at the gene ends were 3 bases for V and 5 bases for J; bases not matched to a gene: 4. CDR1 is SGHDT, CDR2 YYEEEE, per germline. The CDR3 here is CASSYQGGETQYF. CDR3 DNA: TGTGCCAGCAGCTACCAGGGAGGGGAGACCCAGTACTTC.